The 19 T cell receptor beta chains reported below all come from one sample, sequenced in a study of blood T cell repertoires in COVID-19. Method: immunoSEQ multiplex PCR; TCRdb's copy keeps in-frame clones and lacks some. The data show about 330,000 clones, approximately 84% seen once. The sequenced sample consisted of PBMCs or T cells enriched from blood (not recorded which). These receptors were taken from a woman in her 30s who had recovered from COVID-19.

V usage is TRBV4-1 and J usage is TRBJ2-2, with D perhaps matching TRBD1 (6 bases). The CDR3 contains 13 residues. Germline CDR1 reads MGHRA; CDR2 reads YSYEKL. V dropped 6 bases and J dropped 4 bases, with 9 bases sitting between them. The CDR3 here is CASSPGVTGELFF. Written as DNA, the CDR3 is TGCGCCAGCAGTCCAGGGGTCACCGGGGAGCTGTTTTTT.

J is TRBJ1-2 and V is TRBV15; perhaps TRBD1 as D (5 bases). The CDR3 extends over 15 amino acids. From germline, CDR1 is LNHNV and CDR2 YYDKDF (reference sequence). V was cut by 8 bases and J by 0 bases, with 16 bases left in between. The CDR3 is CATDPGRGPNYGYTF. CDR3 DNA sequence: TGTGCCACCGACCCGGGGAGGGGACCTAACTATGGCTACACCTTC.

The chain recombines TRBV6-5 with TRBJ1-2, with D possibly TRBD1 on 5 matching bases. CDR1 and CDR2 (germline): MNHEY, SVGAGI. The germline V and J ends were trimmed by 7 bases and 7 bases, with 13 bases remaining between them. The CDR3 length is 12 residues. CDR3 protein: CASIPTQGGYTF. As DNA, the CDR3 is TGTGCCAGCATCCCGACTCAGGGTGGCTACACCTTC.

This chain uses TRBV6-5 with TRBJ1-6; D is possibly TRBD1 (6 bases). From germline, CDR1 is MNHEY and CDR2 SVGAGI. The CDR3 contains 16 residues. The V end was cut by 2 bases, the J end by 6 bases, with 14 bases between. The CDR3 DNA reads as TGTGCCAGCAGTTACGTAAGACAGGCCCCTAATTCACCCCTCCACTTT. Translation gives CASSYVRQAPNSPLHF.

Comment on this clone: The sample holds other DNA sequences that translate to the same CDR3. The gene calls are TRBV24-1 and TRBJ2-1; 11 bases agree with TRBD2. The germline CDR1 and CDR2 sequences are KGHDR and SFDVKD. This CDR3 region has 14 residues. Trimming cost V 7 bases and J 3 bases; bases outside gene matches: 1. CDR3 in DNA: TGTGCCACCAGCACTAGCGGGGGCTACAATGAGCAGTTCTTC. Its translation: CATSTSGGYNEQFF.

The CDR3 is CASSPHRDPGGEQYF. The CDR3, as DNA: TGTGCCAGCAGTCCGCACAGGGACCCTGGGGGCGAGCAGTACTTC. V gene TRBV28 combines with J gene TRBJ2-7, with D possibly matching TRBD1 (6 bases). Trimming stripped 5 bases from V and 6 bases from J, with 20 bases between. Germline V gene sequence: CDR1 MDHEN, CDR2 SYDVKM. The CDR3 sequence is 15 residues long.

This sequence joins TRBV12-3 or TRBV12-4 and TRBJ1-2; TRBD1 aligns across 9 bases. This CDR3 region has 13 residues. V was pared by 5 bases and J by 2 bases, with 0 bases of the junction left unmatched. CDR3 loop: CASSDRGNYGYTF. The CDR3 DNA reads TGTGCCAGCAGTGACAGGGGGAACTATGGCTACACCTTC.

This sequence joins TRBV7-2 and TRBJ1-2; TRBD1 might be the D (5 bases). The CDR3 length is 11 residues. Trimming cost V 8 bases and J 4 bases, with 8 bases left between them. Germline values: CDR1 SGHTA, CDR2 FQGNSA. CDR3 sequence (DNA): TGTGCCAGCGGAGGGGTCTATGGCTACACCTTC. Encoded protein: CASGGVYGYTF.

This clone was found once. This chain uses TRBV5-6 with TRBJ2-6; TRBD1 might be the D (6 bases). From germline, CDR1 is SGHDT and CDR2 YYEEEE. The CDR3 covers 16 residues. Trimming pared 5 bases from V and 4 bases from J, leaving 16 bases between. The CDR3 coding sequence is TGTGCCAGCAGGCAGGACAGAGTATGGGGGGCCAACGTCCTGACTTTC. It encodes CASRQDRVWGANVLTF.

V usage is TRBV10-3 and J usage is TRBJ2-3, with D perhaps matching TRBD2 (5 bases). CDR1 ENHRY and CDR2 SYGVKD come from the germline V gene. The CDR3 extends over 15 amino acids. V lost 3 bases and J lost 0, with 10 bases in between. The CDR3 DNA is TGTGCCATCAGTGATGGCCAGCGGAGCACAGATACGCAGTATTTT. Translating gives CAISDGQRSTDTQYF.

The chain has TRBV19 and TRBJ2-1, with TRBD1 identical over 7 bases. This CDR3 is built from 13 residues. Germline CDR1 and CDR2: LNHDA and SQIVND (reference sequence). V shed 8 bases and J 4 bases; nucleotides not matched to a gene: 5. The CDR3 sequence: CASSGQLYNEQFF. The CDR3, as DNA: TGTGCCAGTTCGGGACAGCTTTACAATGAGCAGTTCTTC.

This rearrangement joins TRBV19 to TRBJ1-6, with 9 positions matching TRBD1. V lost 0 bases to trimming and J lost 9 bases; unmatched junction nucleotides: 3. Germline V gene sequence: CDR1 LNHDA, CDR2 SQIVND (reference sequence). The CDR3 has 15 residues. The CDR3 region has the DNA TGTGCCAGTAGTATAGAAGGACAGGGGACTTCACCCCTCCACTTT. Translating it yields CASSIEGQGTSPLHF.

The chain employs TRBV5-1 and TRBJ1-1; 7 nucleotides align to TRBD1. CDR3 size: 15 residues. Trimming cost V 3 bases and J 4 bases; bases outside gene matches: 9. Germline V CDR1 and CDR2: SGHRS, YFSETQ. CDR3 DNA: TGCGCCAGCAGCTACCTACAGGGGCAAGGCACTGAAGCTTTCTTT. Protein product: CASSYLQGQGTEAFF. Filled out from reference TRBV5-1 and TRBJ1-1, the complete variable domain reads KAGVTQTPRYLIKTRGQQVTLSCSPISGHRSVSWYQQTPGQGLQFLFEYFSETQRNKGNFPGRFSGRQFSNSRSEMNVSTLELGDSALYLCASSYLQGQGTEAFFGQGTRLTVV.

This chain links TRBV28 with TRBJ1-5; weak D call: TRBD1 (6 bases). The CDR3 spans 15 residues. Germline loops: CDR1 MDHEN, CDR2 SYDVKM. Trimming took 2 bases from V and 4 from J, leaving 12 bases between them. CDR3 coding DNA: TGTGCCAGCAGTTTAACGGACAGCGGAAATCAGCCCCAGCATTTT. It is translated as CASSLTDSGNQPQHF.

CDR3 DNA: TGTGCCAGTAGTATAGATGGGGGCTCGCGATCACCCCTCCACTTT. Its protein product is CASSIDGGSRSPLHF. This sequence joins TRBV19 and TRBJ1-6, with D perhaps matching TRBD1 (6 bases). Trimming removed 0 bases from V and 10 bases from J, with 13 bases in between. This CDR3 spans 15 amino acids. Germline-derived CDR1 and CDR2 are LNHDA and SQIVND (reference sequence).

The V and J genes are TRBV18 and TRBJ1-2; the match to TRBD1 covers 7 bases. Germline V lookup: CDR1 KGHSH, CDR2 LQKENI. The CDR3 is 12 residues long. J lost 6 bases, V lost 5 bases, and 3 bases had no gene match. This CDR3 is CASSTTGDGYTF. CDR3 in DNA: TGTGCCAGCTCAACCACAGGGGATGGCTACACCTTC. Variable domain in full (rest from reference TRBV18 and TRBJ1-2): NAGVMQNPRHLVRRRGQEARLRCSPMKGHSHVYWYRQLPEEGLKFMVYLQKENIIDESGMPKERFSAEFPKEGPSILRIQQVVRGDSAAYFCASSTTGDGYTFGSGTRLTVV.

The chain combines TRBV7-9 with TRBJ1-3, with D unclear. CDR3 size: 19 residues. Between the trimmed V and J ends, which lost 1 base and 0 bases, there was a span of 19 bases. Germline assignment: CDR1 SEHNR and CDR2 FQNEAQ (reference sequence). The CDR3, as DNA: TGTGCCAGCAGCTTAGAACGAGGGAGAAGCCACCACTCTGGAAACACCATATATTTT. Translation: CASSLERGRSHHSGNTIYF.

This clone was counted a single time. The gene calls are TRBV25-1 and TRBJ1-6; 9 bases align to TRBD1. Germline V gives CDR1 MGHDK, CDR2 SYGVNS. The CDR3 runs 15 residues. V gave up 8 bases and J gave up 0 bases; unmatched junction bases: 2. CDR3 coding DNA: TGTGCCAGCGGGACAGGGAGCTCCTATAATTCACCCCTCCACTTT. This sequence encodes CASGTGSSYNSPLHF.

This CDR3 is CASSLSGWETQYF. In DNA form, the CDR3 reads TGTGCCAGCAGTTTAAGCGGGTGGGAGACCCAGTACTTC. The chain combines TRBV12-3 or TRBV12-4 with TRBJ2-5; D perhaps matches TRBD2 (6 bases). V was cut by 2 bases and J by 5 bases, with 9 bases left in between. The CDR3 runs to 13 residues.